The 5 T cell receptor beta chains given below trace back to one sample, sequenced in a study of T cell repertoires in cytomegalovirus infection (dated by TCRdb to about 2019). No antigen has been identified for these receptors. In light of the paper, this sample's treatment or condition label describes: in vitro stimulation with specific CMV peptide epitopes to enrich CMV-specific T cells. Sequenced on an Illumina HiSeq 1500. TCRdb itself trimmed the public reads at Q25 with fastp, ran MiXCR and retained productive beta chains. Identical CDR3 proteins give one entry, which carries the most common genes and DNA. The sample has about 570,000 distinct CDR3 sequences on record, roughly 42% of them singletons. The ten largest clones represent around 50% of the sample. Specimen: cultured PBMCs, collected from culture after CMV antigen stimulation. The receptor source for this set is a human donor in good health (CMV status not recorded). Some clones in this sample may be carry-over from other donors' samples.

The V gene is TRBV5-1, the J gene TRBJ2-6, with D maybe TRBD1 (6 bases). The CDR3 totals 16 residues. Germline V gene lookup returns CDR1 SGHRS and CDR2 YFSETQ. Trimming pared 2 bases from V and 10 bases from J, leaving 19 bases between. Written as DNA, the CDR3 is TGCGCCAGCAGCTTTTTGCAGGGGCTCATTGGGAACGTCCTGACTTTC. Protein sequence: CASSFLQGLIGNVLTF.

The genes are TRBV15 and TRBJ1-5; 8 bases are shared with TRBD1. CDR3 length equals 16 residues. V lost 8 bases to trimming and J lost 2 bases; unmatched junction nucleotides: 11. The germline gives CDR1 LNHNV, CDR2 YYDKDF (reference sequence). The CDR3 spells CATGQGLILGNQPQHF. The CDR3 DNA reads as TGTGCCACCGGACAGGGATTAATTCTTGGCAATCAGCCCCAGCATTTT. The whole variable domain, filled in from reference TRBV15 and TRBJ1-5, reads DAMVIQNPRYQVTQFGKPVTLSCSQTLNHNVMYWYQQKSSQAPKLLFHYYDKDFNNEADTPDNFQSRRPNTSFCFLDIRSPGLGDTAMYLCATGQGLILGNQPQHFGDGTRLSIL.

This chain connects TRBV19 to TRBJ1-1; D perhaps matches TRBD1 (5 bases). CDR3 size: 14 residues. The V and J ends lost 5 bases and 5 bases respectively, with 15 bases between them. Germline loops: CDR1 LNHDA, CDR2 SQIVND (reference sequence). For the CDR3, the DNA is TGTGCCAGTAGTGAGCAGGGAAAAGGTACTGAAGCTTTCTTT. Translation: CASSEQGKGTEAFF.

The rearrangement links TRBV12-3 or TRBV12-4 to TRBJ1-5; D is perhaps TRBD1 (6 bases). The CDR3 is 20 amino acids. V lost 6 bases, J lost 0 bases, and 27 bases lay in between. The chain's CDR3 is CASRGGGRTDQFNSNQPQHF. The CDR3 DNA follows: TGTGCCAGCAGGGGGGGGGGACGGACAGACCAGTTCAATAGCAATCAGCCCCAGCATTTT.

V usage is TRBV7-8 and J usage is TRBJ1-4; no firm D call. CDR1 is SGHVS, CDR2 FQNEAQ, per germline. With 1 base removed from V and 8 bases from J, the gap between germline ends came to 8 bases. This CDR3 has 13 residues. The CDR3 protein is CASSLGAPEKLFF. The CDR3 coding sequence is TGTGCCAGCAGCTTAGGGGCCCCGGAAAAACTGTTTTTT.